This T cell receptor beta chain came from a study of cytomegalovirus exposure and HLA in healthy donors. With 60 Vbeta and 13 Jbeta primers, the PCR was carried out. The assay was immunoSEQ multiplex PCR, and TCRdb's table has in-frame clones only and misses some. The table includes 130,000 to 150,000 clones, less than 10% detected once. Germline CDR1 SGDLS, CDR2 YYNGEE. Trimming removed 3 bases from V and 3 bases from J, with 15 bases in between. This CDR3 contains 15 residues. The sample comprised PBMCs. The clonotype comes from a male donor in good health and CMV-seronegative. This chain uses TRBV9 with TRBJ1-1; no definite D call. Here the CDR3 reads CASSAGLGFYTEAFF. As DNA, the CDR3 is TGTGCCAGCAGCGCAGGACTGGGCTTTTACACTGAAGCTTTCTTT.